This T cell receptor beta chain originates from a study of blood T cell repertoires in COVID-19. Study summary: Acute and convalescent COVID-19 specimens originated in the United States, Italy and Spain. PBMCs, B-cell-depleted T cells, or T cells provided the cDNA or gDNA that made up the material.

Original processing methods: Amplification of reference gene primers provided the estimated nucleated cell counts. Generated by immunoSEQ multiplex PCR, the TCRdb table keeps only in-frame clones and is missing some. The V and J calls and clone size were taken over from that table, and D and trimming were inferred from the DNA. The sample lists 71,000 or so clones, more than 75% occurring once. CDR1 is LGHNA and CDR2 is YSLEER in the germline V gene. This CDR3 has 18 amino acids. The ends were cut back, 1 base at V and 8 bases at J, with 25 bases in the middle. The sample taken for sequencing was peripheral blood. The sequence came from a man between 45 and 60 years old with active COVID-19. This chain connects TRBV4-3 to TRBJ2-3; the D gene is possibly TRBD2 (6 bases). The CDR3 is CASSQGLRGFRGNGTQYF. The CDR3 DNA reads as TGCGCCAGCAGCCAAGGATTAAGGGGCTTTCGCGGGAATGGTACGCAGTATTTT.